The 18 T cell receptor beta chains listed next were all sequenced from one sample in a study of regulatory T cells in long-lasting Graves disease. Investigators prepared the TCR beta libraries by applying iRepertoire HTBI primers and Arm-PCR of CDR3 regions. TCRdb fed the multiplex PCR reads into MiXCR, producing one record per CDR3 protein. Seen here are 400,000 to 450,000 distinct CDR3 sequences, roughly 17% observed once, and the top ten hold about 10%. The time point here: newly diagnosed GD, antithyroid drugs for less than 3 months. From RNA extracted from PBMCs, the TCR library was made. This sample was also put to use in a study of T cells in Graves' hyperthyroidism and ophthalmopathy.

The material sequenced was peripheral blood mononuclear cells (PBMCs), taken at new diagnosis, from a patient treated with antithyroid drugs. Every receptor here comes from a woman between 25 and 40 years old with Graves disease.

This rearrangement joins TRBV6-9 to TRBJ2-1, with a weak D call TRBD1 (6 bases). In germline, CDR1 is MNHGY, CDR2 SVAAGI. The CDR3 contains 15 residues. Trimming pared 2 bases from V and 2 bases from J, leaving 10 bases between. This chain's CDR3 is CASSYGTSPYNEQFF. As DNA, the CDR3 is TGTGCCAGCAGTTATGGGACATCACCCTACAATGAGCAGTTCTTC.

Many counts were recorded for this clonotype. CDR3 coding DNA: TGTGCCAGCAGGGGACCTAGCGGGCACACCGGGGAGCTGTTTTTT. Protein product: CASRGPSGHTGELFF. The chain has TRBV28 and TRBJ2-2, with TRBD2 matching over 8 bases. Germline V gene lookup returns CDR1 MDHEN and CDR2 SYDVKM. Trimming took 6 bases from V and 3 from J; bases not matched to a gene: 6. The CDR3 consists of 15 residues.

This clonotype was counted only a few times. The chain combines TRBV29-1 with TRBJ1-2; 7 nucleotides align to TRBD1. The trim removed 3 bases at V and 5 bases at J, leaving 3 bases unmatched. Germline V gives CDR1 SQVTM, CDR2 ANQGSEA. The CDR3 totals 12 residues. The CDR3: CSVDKQGYGYTF. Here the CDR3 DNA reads TGCAGCGTTGATAAACAGGGGTATGGCTACACCTTC.

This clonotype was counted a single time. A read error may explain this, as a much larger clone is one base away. The CDR3 region has the DNA TGTGCCAGCAGCTTCGGCCTTGGCGGTTACAATGGGCAGTTCTTC. This translates into CASSFGLGGYNGQFF. The V gene is TRBV7-2, the J gene TRBJ2-1; unclear D gene. The germline V gene encodes CDR1 SGHTA and CDR2 FQGNSA. The CDR3 is made up of 15 amino acids.

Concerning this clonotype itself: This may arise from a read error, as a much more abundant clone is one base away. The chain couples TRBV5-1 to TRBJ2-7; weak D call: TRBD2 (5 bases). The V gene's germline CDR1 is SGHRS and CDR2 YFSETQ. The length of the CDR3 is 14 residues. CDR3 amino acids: CASSSDSYSHEQYF. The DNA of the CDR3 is TGCGCCAGCAGCTCGGACTCCTACTCCCACGAGCAGTACTTC.

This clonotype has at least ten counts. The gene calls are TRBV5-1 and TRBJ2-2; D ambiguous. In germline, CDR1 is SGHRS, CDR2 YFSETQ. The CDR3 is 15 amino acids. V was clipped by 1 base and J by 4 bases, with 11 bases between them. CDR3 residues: CASSLLSTGTGELFF. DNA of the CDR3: TGCGCCAGCAGCTTGCTTAGTACGGGCACCGGGGAGCTGTTTTTT.

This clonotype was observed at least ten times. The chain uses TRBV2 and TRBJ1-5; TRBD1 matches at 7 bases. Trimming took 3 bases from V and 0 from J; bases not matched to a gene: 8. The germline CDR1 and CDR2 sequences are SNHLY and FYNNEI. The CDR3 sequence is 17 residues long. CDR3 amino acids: CASSDLGQKYSNQPQHF. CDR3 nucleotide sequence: TGTGCCAGCAGTGACCTGGGACAGAAATATAGCAATCAGCCCCAGCATTTT.

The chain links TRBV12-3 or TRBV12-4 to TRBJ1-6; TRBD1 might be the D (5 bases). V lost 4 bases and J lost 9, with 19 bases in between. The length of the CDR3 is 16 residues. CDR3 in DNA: TGTGCCAGCAGTTACCGAGACAGTGGCCTCGGTTCACCCCTCCACTTT. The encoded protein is CASSYRDSGLGSPLHF.

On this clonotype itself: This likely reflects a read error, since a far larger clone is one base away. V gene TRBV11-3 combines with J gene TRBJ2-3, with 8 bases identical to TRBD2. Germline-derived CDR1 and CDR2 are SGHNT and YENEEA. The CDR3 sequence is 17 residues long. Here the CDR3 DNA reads TGTGCCAGCAGCTTTGCCTACCTTAGCGGGGTCACAGATACGCAGTGTTTT. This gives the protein CASSFAYLSGVTDTQCF.

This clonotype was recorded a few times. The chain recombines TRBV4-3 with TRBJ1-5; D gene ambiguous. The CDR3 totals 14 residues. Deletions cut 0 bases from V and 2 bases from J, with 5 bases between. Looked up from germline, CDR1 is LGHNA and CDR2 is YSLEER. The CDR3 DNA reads TGCGCCAGCAGCCAAGATCGGGGCAATCAGCCCCAGCATTTT. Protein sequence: CASSQDRGNQPQHF.

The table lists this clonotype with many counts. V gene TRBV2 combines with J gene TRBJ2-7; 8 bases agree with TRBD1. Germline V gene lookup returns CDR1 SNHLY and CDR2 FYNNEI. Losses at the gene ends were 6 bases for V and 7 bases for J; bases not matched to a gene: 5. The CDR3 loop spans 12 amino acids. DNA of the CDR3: TGTGCCAGCAGCAGGACAGGGCCAGAGCAGTACTTC. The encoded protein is CASSRTGPEQYF.

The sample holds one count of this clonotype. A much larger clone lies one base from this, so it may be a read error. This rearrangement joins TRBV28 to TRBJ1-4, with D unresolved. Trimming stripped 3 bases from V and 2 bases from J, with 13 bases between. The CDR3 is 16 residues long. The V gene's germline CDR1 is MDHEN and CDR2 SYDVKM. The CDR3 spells CASSFTGFPTNEKLFF. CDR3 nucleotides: TGTGCCAGCAGTTTCACGGGGTTCCCGACTAATGAAAAACTGTTTTTT.

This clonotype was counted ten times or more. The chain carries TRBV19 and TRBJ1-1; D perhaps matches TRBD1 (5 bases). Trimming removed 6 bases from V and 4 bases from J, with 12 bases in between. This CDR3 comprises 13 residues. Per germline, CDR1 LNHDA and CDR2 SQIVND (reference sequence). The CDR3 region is CASSPARGTEAFF. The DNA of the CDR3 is TGTGCCAGTAGCCCTGCGAGGGGCACTGAAGCTTTCTTT.

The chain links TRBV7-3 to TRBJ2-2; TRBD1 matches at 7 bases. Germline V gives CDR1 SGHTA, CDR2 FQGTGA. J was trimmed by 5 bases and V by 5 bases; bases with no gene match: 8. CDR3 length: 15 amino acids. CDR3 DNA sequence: TGTGCCAGCAGCGCCTTTCAGGGGGATACCGGGGAGCTGTTTTTT. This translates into CASSAFQGDTGELFF. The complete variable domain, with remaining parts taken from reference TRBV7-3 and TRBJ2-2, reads GAGVSQTPSNKVTEKGKYVELRCDPISGHTALYWYRQSLGQGPEFLIYFQGTGAADDSGLPNDRFFAVRPEGSVSTLKIQRTERGDSAVYLCASSAFQGDTGELFFGEGSRLTVL.

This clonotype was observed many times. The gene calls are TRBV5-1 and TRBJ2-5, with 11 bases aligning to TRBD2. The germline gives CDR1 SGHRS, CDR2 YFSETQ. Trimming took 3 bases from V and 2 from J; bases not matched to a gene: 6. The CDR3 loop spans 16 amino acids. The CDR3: CASSYMLAGGQETQYF. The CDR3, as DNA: TGCGCCAGCAGCTACATGTTAGCGGGAGGGCAAGAGACCCAGTACTTC.

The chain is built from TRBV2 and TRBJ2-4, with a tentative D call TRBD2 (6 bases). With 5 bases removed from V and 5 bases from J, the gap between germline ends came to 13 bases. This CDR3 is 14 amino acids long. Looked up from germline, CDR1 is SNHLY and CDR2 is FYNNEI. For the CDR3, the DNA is TGTGCCAGCAGTCGTCGGGGGATGCAAAACATTCAGTACTTC. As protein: CASSRRGMQNIQYF.

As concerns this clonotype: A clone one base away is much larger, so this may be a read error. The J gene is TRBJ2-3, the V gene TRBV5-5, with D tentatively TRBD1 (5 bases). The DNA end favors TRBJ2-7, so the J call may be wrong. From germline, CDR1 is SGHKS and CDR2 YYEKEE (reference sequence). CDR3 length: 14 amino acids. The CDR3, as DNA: TGTGCCAGCGGCGGTGCAGGGATCCTCTACGAGCAGTACTTC. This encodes CASGGAGILYEQYF.

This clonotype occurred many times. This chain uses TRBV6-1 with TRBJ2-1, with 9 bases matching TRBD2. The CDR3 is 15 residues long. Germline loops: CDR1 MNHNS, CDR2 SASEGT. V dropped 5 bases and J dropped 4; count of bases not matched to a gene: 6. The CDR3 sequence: CASSPLAGPYNEQFF. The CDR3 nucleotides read TGTGCCAGCAGTCCCCTAGCGGGACCTTACAATGAGCAGTTCTTC.